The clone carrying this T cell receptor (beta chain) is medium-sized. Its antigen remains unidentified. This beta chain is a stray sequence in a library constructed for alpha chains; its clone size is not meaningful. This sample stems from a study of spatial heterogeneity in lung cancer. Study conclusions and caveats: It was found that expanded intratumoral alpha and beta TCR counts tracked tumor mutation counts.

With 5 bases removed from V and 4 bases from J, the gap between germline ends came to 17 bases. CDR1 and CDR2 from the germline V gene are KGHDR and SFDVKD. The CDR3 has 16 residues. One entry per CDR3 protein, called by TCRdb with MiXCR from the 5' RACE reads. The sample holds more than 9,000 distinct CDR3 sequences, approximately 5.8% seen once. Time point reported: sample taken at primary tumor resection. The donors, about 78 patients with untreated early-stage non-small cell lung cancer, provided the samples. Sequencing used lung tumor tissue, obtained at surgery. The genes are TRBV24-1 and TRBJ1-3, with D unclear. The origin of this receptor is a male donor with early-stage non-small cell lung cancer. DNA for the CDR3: TGTGCCACCAGTGCCTCCTCCGGACCAGAAGGAAACACCATATATTTT. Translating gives CATSASSGPEGNTIYF.